These 23 T cell receptor beta chains share one sample of origin, sequenced in a study of neurological immune-mediated disorders (dated by TCRdb to the late 2010s). The library was made by 5' RACE. The listed sequencing device is Illumina HiSeq 2500. Using fastp trimming at Q25 and MiXCR clonotype assembly, TCRdb reanalyzed the public sequencing data and kept in-frame beta chains. Identical CDR3 proteins give one entry, which carries the most common genes and DNA. Recorded for this sample are tens of thousands of distinct CDR3 sequences; about an eighth of them occurred a single time. Jointly, the top ten make up around 4.3% of the sample. The sample's time point label is to be understood as: longitudinal time-point 1 (baseline). The specimen was PBMCs. The receptors derive from a female donor with HTLV-1-associated myelopathy (HAM/TSP).

Details on this clonotype: This sequence may be a read error, since a much larger clone differs from it by one base. The V and J genes are TRBV5-1 and TRBJ2-7; D unresolved. The CDR3 totals 11 residues. Trimming pared 5 bases from V and 8 bases from J, leaving 11 bases between. The germline gives CDR1 SGHRS, CDR2 YFSETQ. Here the CDR3 DNA reads TGCGCCAGCAGATGGGTGCCCCAGCAGTACTTC. Translating gives CASRWVPQQYF.

This clonotype has ten or more counts. The chain couples TRBV12-3 or TRBV12-4 to TRBJ2-1; D is unclear. The V end was cut by 6 bases, the J end by 2 bases, with 11 bases between. The CDR3 extends over 14 amino acids. DNA for the CDR3: TGTGCCAGCAGCCCTGATCCTACCTACAATGAGCAGTTCTTC. It is translated as CASSPDPTYNEQFF.

This clonotype was observed many times. The chain is built from TRBV29-1 and TRBJ2-1, with TRBD1 as a possible D gene (5 bases). The CDR3 is 11 residues long. Germline V lookup: CDR1 SQVTM, CDR2 ANQGSEA. The V end lost 7 bases, the J end lost 6 bases, and 10 bases lay between the germline ends. The CDR3 sequence is CSAQGINEQFF. The CDR3 nucleotides are TGCAGCGCCCAGGGAATCAATGAGCAGTTCTTC.

The chain has TRBV7-2 and TRBJ2-2; D is possibly TRBD2 (5 bases). Germline CDR1 SGHTA, CDR2 FQGNSA. Trimming shortened V by 5 bases and J by 6 bases, and 19 bases separated the two germline ends. CDR3 length: 16 amino acids. The CDR3 DNA sequence: TGTGCCAGCAGCATCGGACTTGTAAAGGCGGCCGGGGAGCTGTTTTTT. Its protein product is CASSIGLVKAAGELFF.

A few counts support this clonotype. V usage is TRBV5-1 and J usage is TRBJ2-3; 9 nucleotides match TRBD2. The V gene end was trimmed by 3 bases and the J gene end by 5 bases; junction bases not matched to a gene: 10. Germline assignment: CDR1 SGHRS and CDR2 YFSETQ. This CDR3 is 16 amino acids long. CDR3 protein: CASSSSGTSFRDTQYF. The CDR3 DNA follows: TGCGCCAGCAGCTCTTCCGGGACTAGCTTCCGAGATACGCAGTATTTT.

V and J are TRBV12-3 or TRBV12-4 and TRBJ2-5, with unresolved D. V was trimmed by 3 bases and J by 4 bases, leaving 12 bases between them. The CDR3 is 14 residues long. CDR3: CASSLAYMGETQYF. CDR3 in DNA: TGTGCCAGCAGTTTGGCGTATATGGGAGAGACCCAGTACTTC.

This clonotype has at least ten counts. The genes are TRBV7-9 and TRBJ2-7; 9 bases agree with TRBD2. Trimming at V came to 1 base and at J to 4 bases, leaving 8 bases not matched to a gene. The germline CDR1 and CDR2 sequences are SEHNR and FQNEAQ (reference sequence). This CDR3 spans 16 amino acids. The CDR3 is CASSLVDRLAVYEQYF. CDR3 sequence (DNA): TGTGCCAGCAGCTTAGTAGATAGACTAGCGGTTTACGAGCAGTACTTC.

This clonotype is medium-sized (0.01 to 0.1%) within its sample. The rearrangement joins TRBV5-1 to TRBJ2-7; D is tentatively TRBD1 or TRBD2 (6 bases each). V lost 0 bases, J lost 6 bases, and 19 bases lay in between. Germline values: CDR1 SGHRS, CDR2 YFSETQ. The CDR3 runs 16 residues. CDR3: CASSLAGAQPPGEQYF. Written as DNA, the CDR3 is TGCGCCAGCAGCTTGGCGGGGGCTCAGCCTCCCGGCGAGCAGTACTTC.

Of note for this clonotype: This may stem from a read error, because a much larger clone lies one nucleotide away. This chain uses TRBV28 with TRBJ2-5; no clear D gene. The CDR3 is 14 residues long. Looked up from germline, CDR1 is MDHEN and CDR2 is SYDVKM. V dropped 9 bases and J dropped 3 bases, with 17 bases sitting between them. The CDR3 is CASYSSAAKETQYF. The DNA for the CDR3 is TGTGCCAGTTACTCGTCGGCAGCCAAAGAGACCCAGTACTTC.

V and J are TRBV18 and TRBJ2-4; 7 bases agree with TRBD1. This CDR3 has 13 amino acids. The germline V gene encodes CDR1 KGHSH and CDR2 LQKENI. V was pared by 9 bases and J by 9 bases, with 11 bases of the junction left unmatched. The CDR3 sequence: CASSGTDKGIQYF. CDR3 in DNA: TGTGCCAGTTCCGGGACAGATAAGGGCATTCAGTACTTC.

This clonotype has just a few counts. Possible read error: a much larger clone is one base away. The chain recombines TRBV3-1 with TRBJ2-7, with TRBD2 matching over 7 bases. Trimming cost V 1 base and J 4 bases; bases outside gene matches: 10. From germline, CDR1 is LGHDT and CDR2 YNNKEL (reference sequence). The CDR3 has 16 residues. CDR3 bases: TGTGCCAGCAGCCAAGCGGTGGGGGGGTGGAAGTACGAGCAGTACTTC. Translation gives CASSQAVGGWKYEQYF.

This clonotype occurred many times. The V call is TRBV28, the J call TRBJ1-2, with a tentative D call TRBD1 (5 bases). This CDR3 spans 12 amino acids. With 3 bases removed from V and 8 bases from J, the gap between germline ends came to 10 bases. CDR1 is MDHEN and CDR2 is SYDVKM in the germline V gene. The CDR3 DNA reads as TGTGCCAGCAGTTTGGGGGAGTGGGGCTACACCTTC. It is translated as CASSLGEWGYTF.

There are a few counts of this clonotype. This sequence joins TRBV6-6 and TRBJ1-5; no reliable D call. CDR3 length: 12 amino acids. V was trimmed by 4 bases and J by 3 bases, leaving 4 bases between them. Germline-derived CDR1 and CDR2 are MNHNY and SVGAGI (reference sequence). CDR3 sequence: CASSSNNQPQHF. The CDR3 DNA sequence: TGTGCCAGCAGTTCCAACAATCAGCCCCAGCATTTT.

This clonotype was seen repeatedly, ten times or more. V is TRBV6-6 and J is TRBJ2-1; D unresolved. The V gene lost 6 bases and the J gene lost 4 bases, with 4 bases spanning the gap. Germline V CDR1 and CDR2: MNHNY, SVGAGI (reference sequence). The CDR3 has 11 residues. For the CDR3, the DNA is TGTGCCAGCAGCAGGTACAATGAGCAGTTCTTC. This encodes CASSRYNEQFF.

The chain uses TRBV28 and TRBJ2-3; 8 nucleotides match TRBD1. V was pared by 5 bases and J by 9 bases, with 7 bases of the junction left unmatched. Germline values: CDR1 MDHEN, CDR2 SYDVKM. This CDR3 has 13 amino acids. Written as DNA, the CDR3 is TGTGCCAGCAGTCCAGGACAGGGAAGGACGCAGTATTTT. This gives the protein CASSPGQGRTQYF.

By sample fraction, this clonotype is medium-sized. The chain couples TRBV7-9 to TRBJ1-6, with D maybe TRBD1 (5 bases). Germline-derived CDR1 and CDR2 are SEHNR and FQNEAQ (reference sequence). V was cut by 1 base and J by 6 bases, with 7 bases left in between. The CDR3 consists of 14 residues. CDR3 loop: CASSLGDGNSPLHF. CDR3 bases: TGTGCCAGCAGCTTAGGGGACGGTAATTCACCCCTCCACTTT.

This clonotype has at least ten counts. The rearrangement joins TRBV6-6 to TRBJ1-4; TRBD1 aligns across 7 bases. V lost 8 bases to trimming and J lost 8 bases; unmatched junction nucleotides: 8. Germline assignment: CDR1 MNHNY and CDR2 SVGAGI (reference sequence). CDR3 length equals 13 residues. The CDR3 sequence is CASSDREGEKLFF. CDR3 coding DNA: TGTGCCAGCTCTGACAGGGAAGGGGAAAAACTGTTTTTT.

This clonotype was observed many times. The J gene is TRBJ1-6, the V gene TRBV25-1, with 8 nucleotides matching TRBD1. The V segment lost 2 bases and the J segment 7 bases; nucleotides outside the gene matches: 1. CDR1 and CDR2 (germline): MGHDK, SYGVNS. This CDR3 has 14 amino acids. The CDR3 DNA follows: TGTGCCAGCAGTGAAAGGACAGGGAATTCACCCCTCCACTTT. It codes for CASSERTGNSPLHF.

In regard to this clonotype: The junction departs from germline at one end; a sequencing error may be responsible. J is TRBJ2-3 and V is TRBV5-1; 10 positions match TRBD2. Germline V CDR1 and CDR2: SGHRS, YFSETQ. The CDR3 length is 16 residues. CDR3 protein: CASSSIAGGDQDTQYF. As DNA, the CDR3 is TGCGCCAGCAGCTCTATAGCGGGGGGAGACCAGGATACACAGTATTTT.

The table lists this clonotype with many counts. The chain recombines TRBV11-1 with TRBJ2-2; tentatively, D is TRBD2 (5 bases). The CDR3 covers 15 residues. V was trimmed by 1 base and J by 9 bases, leaving 15 bases between them. Germline V lookup: CDR1 SGHAT, CDR2 FQDESV (reference sequence). Here the CDR3 reads CASSLVNEGTRELFF. For the CDR3, the DNA is TGTGCCAGCAGCTTAGTGAACGAGGGTACCAGGGAGCTGTTTTTT.

The chain joins TRBV20-1 to TRBJ2-1; 12 bases line up with TRBD2. V lost 6 bases to trimming and J lost 6 bases; unmatched junction nucleotides: 6. Germline V gives CDR1 DFQATT, CDR2 SNEGSKA (reference sequence). The CDR3 is made up of 14 amino acids. CDR3 sequence (DNA): TGCAGTGCCGCGTGGACTAGCGGGACCAATGAGCAGTTCTTC. Translation gives CSAAWTSGTNEQFF.

This clonotype was counted many times. The chain couples TRBV9 to TRBJ2-7, with TRBD2 identical over 8 bases. Trimming cost V 4 bases and J 2 bases; bases outside gene matches: 11. The germline gives CDR1 SGDLS, CDR2 YYNGEE. CDR3 size: 16 residues. The CDR3 coding sequence is TGTGCCAGCAGCCCGCTAGGGGCGGGGGGTACCTACGAGCAGTACTTC. As protein: CASSPLGAGGTYEQYF.

In its sample, this clonotype was seen many times. V gene TRBV2 combines with J gene TRBJ2-1; perhaps TRBD2 as D (5 bases). The germline V gene encodes CDR1 SNHLY and CDR2 FYNNEI. This CDR3 is 15 amino acids long. V dropped 3 bases and J dropped 6 bases, with 15 bases sitting between them. For the CDR3, the DNA is TGTGCCAGCAGTGATCGAGGGAACCCTTCCAATGAGCAGTTCTTC. Translation: CASSDRGNPSNEQFF.